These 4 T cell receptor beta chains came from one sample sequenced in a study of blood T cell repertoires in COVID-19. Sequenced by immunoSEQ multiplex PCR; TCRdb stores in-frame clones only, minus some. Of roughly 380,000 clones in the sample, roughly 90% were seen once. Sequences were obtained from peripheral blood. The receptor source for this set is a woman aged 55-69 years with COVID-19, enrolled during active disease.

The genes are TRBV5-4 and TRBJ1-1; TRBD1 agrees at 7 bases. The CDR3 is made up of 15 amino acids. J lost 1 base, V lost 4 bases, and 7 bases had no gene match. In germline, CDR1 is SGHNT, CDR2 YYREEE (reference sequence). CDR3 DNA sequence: TGTGCCAGCAGCGTAGGGGGGACAGCGAACACTGAAGCTTTCTTT. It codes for CASSVGGTANTEAFF.

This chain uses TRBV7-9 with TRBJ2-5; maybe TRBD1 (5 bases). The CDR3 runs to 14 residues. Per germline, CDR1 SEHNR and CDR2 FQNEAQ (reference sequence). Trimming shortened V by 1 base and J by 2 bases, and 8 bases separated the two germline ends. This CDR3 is CASSLVGAQETQYF. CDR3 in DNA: TGTGCCAGCAGCTTAGTAGGGGCACAAGAGACCCAGTACTTC.

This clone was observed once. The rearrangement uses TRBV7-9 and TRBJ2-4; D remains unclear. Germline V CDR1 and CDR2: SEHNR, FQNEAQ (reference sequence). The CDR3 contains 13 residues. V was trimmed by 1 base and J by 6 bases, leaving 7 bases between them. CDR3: CASSLGGGNIQYF. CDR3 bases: TGTGCCAGCAGCTTAGGAGGTGGAAACATTCAGTACTTC.

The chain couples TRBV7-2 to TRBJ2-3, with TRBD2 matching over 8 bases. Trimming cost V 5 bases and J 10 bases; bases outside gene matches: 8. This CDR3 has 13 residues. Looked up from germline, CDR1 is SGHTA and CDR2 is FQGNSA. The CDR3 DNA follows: TGTGCCAGCAGCCCTCGGGGGGGCCTTGCGCAGTATTTT. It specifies CASSPRGGLAQYF.